This T cell receptor beta chain was identified in a study of cytomegalovirus exposure and HLA in healthy donors. From germline, CDR1 is ENHRY and CDR2 SYGVKD. Trimming pared 7 bases from V and 2 bases from J, leaving 15 bases between. There are 14 residues in the CDR3. Study findings and constraints: As a later analysis revealed, most CMV-associated TCR beta chains appeared HLA-restricted. Earlier results showed most TCR beta V segments being productive about 87% or about 30% of the time. In a later analysis, productive TCRs from donors in an Asian-associated ancestry cluster reportedly carried fewer N-insertions than the cohort mean. The authors later linked a missense DCLRE1C variant to TCR beta V- and J-gene trimming.

Worth noting for this clone: Its antigen is unidentified.

13 Jbeta primers and 60 Vbeta primers were used for the PCR. TCRdb's table, derived via immunoSEQ multiplex PCR, lists solely in-frame clones and lacks some. The repertoire holds about 190,000 clones, around four fifths seen once, with over 1.5% in the top ten. Sequencing was carried out using PBMCs. The rearrangement uses TRBV10-3 and TRBJ2-7; D perhaps matches TRBD2 (6 bases). The TCR originated in a man aged 50-60 years in good health and CMV-seronegative. Written as DNA, the CDR3 is TGTGCCATCACGCCCGGGACTTCGACCTACGAGCAGTACTTC. Translation: CAITPGTSTYEQYF.